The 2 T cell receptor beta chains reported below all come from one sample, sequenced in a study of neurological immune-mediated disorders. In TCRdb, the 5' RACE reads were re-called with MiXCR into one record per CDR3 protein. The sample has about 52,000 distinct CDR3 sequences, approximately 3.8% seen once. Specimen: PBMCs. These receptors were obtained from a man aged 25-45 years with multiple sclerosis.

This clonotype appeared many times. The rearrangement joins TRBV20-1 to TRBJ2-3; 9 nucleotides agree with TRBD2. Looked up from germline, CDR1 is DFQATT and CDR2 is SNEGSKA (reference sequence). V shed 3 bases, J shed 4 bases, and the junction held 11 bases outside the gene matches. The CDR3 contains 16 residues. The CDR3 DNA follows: TGCAGTGCTAGTTCGACCGCGGGGGGGCAACCAGATACGCAGTATTTT. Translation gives CSASSTAGGQPDTQYF.

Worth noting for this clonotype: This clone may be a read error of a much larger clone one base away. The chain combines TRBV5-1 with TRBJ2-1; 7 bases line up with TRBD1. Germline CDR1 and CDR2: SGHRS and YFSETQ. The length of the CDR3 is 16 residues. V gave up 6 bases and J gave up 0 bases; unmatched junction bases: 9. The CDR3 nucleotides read TGCGCCAGCACCCAGGGGGTGGGGGACTCCTACAATGAGCAGTTCTTC. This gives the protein CASTQGVGDSYNEQFF.